The 17 T cell receptor beta chains below all came from one sample that was sequenced in a study of cytomegalovirus exposure and HLA in healthy donors. This PCR relied on a set of 60 Vbeta primers and 13 Jbeta primers. Produced via immunoSEQ multiplex PCR; TCRdb's table is partial and in-frame only. The sample lists around 130,000 clones; roughly 77% were seen once. Sequenced material: PBMCs. These TCRs come from a man aged 30 to 45 in good health and CMV-seronegative.

The chain carries TRBV13 and TRBJ1-2; D not certain. The CDR3 contains 15 residues. Between the trimmed V and J ends, which lost 6 bases and 2 bases, there was a span of 16 bases. From germline, CDR1 is PRHDT and CDR2 FYEKMQ (reference sequence). Here the CDR3 reads CASRTRSQLNYGYTF. As DNA, the CDR3 is TGTGCCAGCAGGACTAGGAGTCAGCTAAACTATGGCTACACCTTC.

This clone has more than one count but fewer than ten. The chain recombines TRBV27 with TRBJ1-2, with D possibly being TRBD1 (5 bases). Germline V lookup: CDR1 MNHEY, CDR2 SMNVEV (reference sequence). The V end was cut by 4 bases, the J end by 7 bases, with 16 bases between. CDR3 length: 14 amino acids. CDR3 coding DNA: TGTGCCAGCAGTTCCATGGGGGGGTGGCTTGGCTACACCTTC. It translates to CASSSMGGWLGYTF.

The chain couples TRBV10-3 to TRBJ2-3; maybe TRBD1 (6 bases). V shed 3 bases and J shed 4 bases, with 8 bases lying between them. CDR1 and CDR2 from the germline V gene are ENHRY and SYGVKD. The CDR3 spans 13 residues. This CDR3 reads CAISEGGSDTQYF. CDR3 nucleotide sequence: TGTGCCATCAGTGAAGGGGGTTCAGATACGCAGTATTTT.

This chain joins TRBV5-4 and TRBJ2-7; 7 bases align to TRBD1. The CDR3 is 14 amino acids. The junction had 2 bases not matched to a gene; V was cut back by 0 bases and J by 2 bases. CDR1 is SGHNT, CDR2 YYREEE, per germline (reference sequence). The CDR3 DNA reads as TGTGCCAGCAGCTTGGGGGGACAGACCTACGAGCAGTACTTC. Translated, it gives CASSLGGQTYEQYF.

The chain uses TRBV6-6 and TRBJ2-7, with TRBD1 matching 9 bases. V lost 3 bases, J lost 8 bases, and 14 bases stayed unmatched. From germline, CDR1 is MNHNY and CDR2 SVGAGI (reference sequence). The CDR3 contains 16 residues. The CDR3 is CASSYRDRGTHVQQYF. CDR3 DNA: TGTGCCAGCAGTTATCGCGACAGGGGGACACACGTTCAGCAGTACTTC.

CDR3 sequence reads: CASRKPGQRKPYEQYF. CDR3 bases: TGTGCCAGCCGGAAACCGGGACAAAGGAAACCCTACGAGCAGTACTTC. The chain employs TRBV27 and TRBJ2-7; TRBD1 is a possible D gene (6 bases). Germline CDR1 MNHEY, CDR2 SMNVEV (reference sequence). V shed 8 bases and J shed 2 bases, with 22 bases lying between them. This CDR3 has 16 amino acids.

This chain connects TRBV28 to TRBJ1-1, with D perhaps matching TRBD1 (6 bases). V dropped 2 bases and J dropped 8 bases, with 12 bases sitting between them. The germline CDR1 and CDR2 sequences are MDHEN and SYDVKM. This CDR3 contains 13 residues. This chain's CDR3 is CASSLPGQREAFF. In DNA, the CDR3 is TGTGCCAGCAGTTTACCCGGACAGAGGGAAGCTTTCTTT.

This rearrangement joins TRBV29-1 to TRBJ2-7; 7 bases match TRBD2. Germline-derived CDR1 and CDR2 are SQVTM and ANQGSEA. The CDR3 is 14 residues long. The V and J ends lost 6 bases and 0 bases, in that order; junction bases with no gene match: 8. The CDR3 bases are TGCAGCGTCCGTCAGGGCGGGAGCTCCTACGAGCAGTACTTC. It encodes CSVRQGGSSYEQYF.

The chain carries TRBV15 and TRBJ2-5; D may be TRBD2 (5 bases). Germline values: CDR1 LNHNV, CDR2 YYDKDF (reference sequence). Trimming cost V 1 base and J 5 bases, with 8 bases left between them. The CDR3 has 13 amino acids. CDR3 nucleotides: TGTGCCACCAGCAGAGCGGGGTATGAGACCCAGTACTTC. It codes for CATSRAGYETQYF.

The chain employs TRBV28 and TRBJ2-1, with 12 bases identical to TRBD2. The germline V gene encodes CDR1 MDHEN and CDR2 SYDVKM. The CDR3 length is 18 residues. With 5 bases clipped from V and 7 bases from J, the junction kept 15 bases outside the gene matches. CDR3 protein: CASSKMGRLAGAGNEQFF. The CDR3 DNA reads TGTGCCAGCAGTAAAATGGGCCGACTAGCGGGGGCCGGGAATGAGCAGTTCTTC.

This rearrangement joins TRBV18 to TRBJ1-1; no clear D gene. Per germline, CDR1 KGHSH and CDR2 LQKENI. V was clipped by 6 bases and J by 3 bases, with 11 bases between them. This CDR3 spans 13 amino acids. This chain's CDR3 is CASSQQKDTEAFF. The DNA of the CDR3 is TGTGCCAGCTCCCAACAGAAGGACACTGAAGCTTTCTTT. The entire variable domain, with the rest obtained from reference TRBV18 and TRBJ1-1, is as follows: NAGVMQNPRHLVRRRGQEARLRCSPMKGHSHVYWYRQLPEEGLKFMVYLQKENIIDESGMPKERFSAEFPKEGPSILRIQQVVRGDSAAYFCASSQQKDTEAFFGQGTRLTVV.

The chain joins TRBV29-1 to TRBJ2-3; 12 bases fit TRBD2. Germline trimming cut 7 bases from V and 5 bases from J; bases unmatched to any gene: 10. CDR1 is SQVTM, CDR2 ANQGSEA, per germline. There are 15 residues in the CDR3. This chain's CDR3 is CSATPSGRAGDTQYF. CDR3 DNA: TGCAGCGCCACCCCTAGCGGGAGGGCTGGAGATACGCAGTATTTT.

The chain is built from TRBV13 and TRBJ2-6; tentative D call: TRBD1 (5 bases). This CDR3 has 16 amino acids. The germline V gene encodes CDR1 PRHDT and CDR2 FYEKMQ (reference sequence). V lost 5 bases to trimming and J lost 2 bases, with 13 bases between them. CDR3 nucleotide sequence: TGTGCCAGCAGCCTCGGCCTGGGGCCTGGGGCCAACGTCCTGACTTTC. This gives the protein CASSLGLGPGANVLTF.

This chain connects TRBV29-1 to TRBJ1-4; 8 bases align to TRBD1. V lost 4 bases, J lost 7 bases, and 5 bases stayed unmatched. Germline V gives CDR1 SQVTM, CDR2 ANQGSEA. This CDR3 spans 13 amino acids. The CDR3 loop is CSVAGGVGEKLFF. The CDR3 nucleotides read TGCAGCGTTGCAGGGGGCGTGGGTGAAAAACTGTTTTTT.

The V gene is TRBV2, the J gene TRBJ1-3, with 8 bases identical to TRBD1. Germline values: CDR1 SNHLY, CDR2 FYNNEI. CDR3 size: 17 residues. J was trimmed by 0 bases and V by 5 bases; bases with no gene match: 9. The CDR3 here is CASSPLDRVNSGNTIYF. For the CDR3, the DNA is TGTGCCAGCAGTCCCCTGGACAGGGTCAACTCTGGAAACACCATATATTTT.

The chain employs TRBV5-4 and TRBJ2-5, with D perhaps matching TRBD2 (6 bases). Trimming took off 3 bases at V and 3 bases at J, with 18 bases between the two ends. Germline CDR1 SGHNT, CDR2 YYREEE (reference sequence). There are 16 residues in the CDR3. CDR3 in amino acids: CASSSGTGGTEETQYF. In DNA, the CDR3 is TGTGCCAGCAGCTCGGGGACTGGGGGAACCGAAGAGACCCAGTACTTC.

This chain uses TRBV28 with TRBJ2-5; maybe TRBD1 (5 bases). The V and J ends lost 5 bases and 4 bases respectively, with 11 bases between them. The CDR3 totals 13 residues. Germline loops: CDR1 MDHEN, CDR2 SYDVKM. CDR3 residues: CASSPQGGETQYF. CDR3 in DNA: TGTGCCAGCAGTCCCCAGGGTGGAGAGACCCAGTACTTC.